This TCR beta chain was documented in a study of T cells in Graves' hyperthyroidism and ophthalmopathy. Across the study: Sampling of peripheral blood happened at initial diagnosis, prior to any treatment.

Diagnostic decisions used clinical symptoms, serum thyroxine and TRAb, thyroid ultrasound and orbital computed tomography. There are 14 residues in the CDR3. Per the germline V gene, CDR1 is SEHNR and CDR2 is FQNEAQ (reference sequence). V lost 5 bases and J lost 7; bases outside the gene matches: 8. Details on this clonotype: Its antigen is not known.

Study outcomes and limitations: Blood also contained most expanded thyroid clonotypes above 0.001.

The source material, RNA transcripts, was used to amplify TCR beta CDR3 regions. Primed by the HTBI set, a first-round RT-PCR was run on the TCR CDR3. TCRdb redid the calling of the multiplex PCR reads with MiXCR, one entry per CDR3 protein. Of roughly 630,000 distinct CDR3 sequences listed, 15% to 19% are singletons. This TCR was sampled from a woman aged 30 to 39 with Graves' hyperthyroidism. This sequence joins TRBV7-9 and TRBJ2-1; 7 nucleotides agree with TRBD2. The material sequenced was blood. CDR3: CASSPPGGWNEQFF. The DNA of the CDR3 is TGTGCCAGCAGCCCCCCGGGGGGTTGGAATGAGCAGTTCTTC.